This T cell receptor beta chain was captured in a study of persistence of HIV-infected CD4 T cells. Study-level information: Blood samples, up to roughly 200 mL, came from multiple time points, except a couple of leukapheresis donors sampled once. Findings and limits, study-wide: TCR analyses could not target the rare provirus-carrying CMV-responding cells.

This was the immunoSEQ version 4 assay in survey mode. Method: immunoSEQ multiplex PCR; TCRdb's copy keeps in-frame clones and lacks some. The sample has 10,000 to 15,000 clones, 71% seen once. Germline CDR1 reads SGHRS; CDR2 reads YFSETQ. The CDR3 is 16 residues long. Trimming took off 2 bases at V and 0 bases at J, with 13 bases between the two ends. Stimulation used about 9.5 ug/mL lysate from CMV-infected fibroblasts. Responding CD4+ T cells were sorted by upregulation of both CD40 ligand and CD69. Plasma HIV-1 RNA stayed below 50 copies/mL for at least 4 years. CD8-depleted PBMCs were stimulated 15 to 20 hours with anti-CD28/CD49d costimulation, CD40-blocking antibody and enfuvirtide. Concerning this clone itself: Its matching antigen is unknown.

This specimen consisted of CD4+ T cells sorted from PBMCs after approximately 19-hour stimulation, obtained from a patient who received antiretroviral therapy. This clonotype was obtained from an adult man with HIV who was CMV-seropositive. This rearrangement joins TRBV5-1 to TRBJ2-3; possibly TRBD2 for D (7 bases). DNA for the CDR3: TGCGCCAGCAGCTTATCTCGGGGGGCTAGCACAGATACGCAGTATTTT. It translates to CASSLSRGASTDTQYF.